The 31 T cell receptor beta chains reported below all come from one sample, sequenced in a study of metastatic and nonmetastatic thyroid tumors. Ahead of thyroid surgery, no patient had received treatment of any kind. With MiXCR, TCRdb reprocessed the PCR reads. The sample includes about 33,000 clones, over 15% seen only once; the top ten take under 5%. The sequencing input was blood. The receptors here all came from a female donor with papillary thyroid cancer or a benign thyroid nodule (not recorded which). Some clones in this sample may be carry-over from other donors' samples.

By share of the sample, this clone is medium-sized (0.01 to 0.1%). J is TRBJ2-7 and V is TRBV20-1; possibly TRBD1 for D (6 bases). In germline, CDR1 is DFQATT, CDR2 SNEGSKA (reference sequence). This CDR3 has 14 amino acids. V was trimmed by 8 bases and J by 0 bases, leaving 17 bases between them. The DNA of the CDR3 is TGCAGTATGGTAAGGGCAGGGGCCTCCTACGAGCAGTACTTC. Translated: CSMVRAGASYEQYF.

CDR3 nucleotide sequence: TGTGCCAGCAGCGTAGAACCGGGAGGGAGAGCAACAGATACGCAGTATTTT. Translated, it gives CASSVEPGGRATDTQYF. The chain has TRBV9 and TRBJ2-3; 8 bases are a match to TRBD2. Germline V gene data show CDR1 as SGDLS and CDR2 as YYNGEE. With 0 bases clipped from V and 3 bases from J, the junction kept 9 bases outside the gene matches. The CDR3 runs 17 residues. The full variable domain, in which reference TRBV9 and TRBJ2-3 provide the parts outside the CDR3, is DSGVTQTPKHLITATGQRVTLRCSPRSGDLSVYWYQQSLDQGLQFLIQYYNGEERAKGNILERFSAQQFPDLHSELNLSSLELGDSALYFCASSVEPGGRATDTQYFGPGTRLTVL.

The table lists this clone with many counts. The chain links TRBV5-1 to TRBJ1-1, with TRBD1 matching over 9 bases. CDR3 length: 15 amino acids. CDR1 and CDR2 from the germline V gene are SGHRS and YFSETQ. V lost 5 bases to trimming and J lost 1 base; unmatched junction nucleotides: 6. CDR3 in DNA: TGCGCCAGCAGTCCCGGGACAGGGTGGAACACTGAAGCTTTCTTT. It translates to CASSPGTGWNTEAFF.

This chain connects TRBV18 to TRBJ1-4; the match to TRBD1 covers 7 bases. Germline CDR1 KGHSH, CDR2 LQKENI. The J segment lost 2 bases and the V segment lost 3 bases, leaving 6 bases of the junction unmatched. The CDR3 extends over 16 amino acids. This CDR3 reads CASSPLPGQTNEKLFF. The CDR3 nucleotides are TGTGCCAGCTCACCTTTACCGGGACAGACTAATGAAAAACTGTTTTTT.

This clone was seen repeatedly, ten times or more. This chain joins TRBV9 and TRBJ1-6; D possibly corresponds to TRBD1 (6 bases). V was pared by 3 bases and J by 9 bases, with 13 bases between. Germline V gene lookup returns CDR1 SGDLS and CDR2 YYNGEE. The CDR3 is 14 residues long. CDR3 amino acids: CASSDGQLISPLHF. The DNA for the CDR3 is TGTGCCAGCAGCGACGGACAGCTGATTTCACCCCTCCACTTT.

This clone was observed at least ten times. V usage is TRBV5-1 and J usage is TRBJ2-3; D possibly corresponds to TRBD2 (6 bases). CDR1 and CDR2 from the germline V gene are SGHRS and YFSETQ. Trimming took 2 bases from V and 1 from J, leaving 8 bases between them. The CDR3 is 14 residues long. CDR3 sequence: CASSLGTGTDTQYF. The DNA of the CDR3 is TGCGCCAGCAGCTTAGGGACTGGCACAGATACGCAGTATTTT.

With regard to this clone: This may be a read error, as it is one base from a much larger clone. The chain is built from TRBV12-5 and TRBJ2-5; unclear D gene. Between the trimmed V and J ends, which lost 7 bases and 4 bases, there was a span of 13 bases. This CDR3 contains 13 residues. The germline V gene has CDR1 LGHNT and CDR2 FRNRAP. The CDR3 loop is CASAQATRETQYF. DNA for the CDR3: TGTGCTAGTGCCCAGGCGACTCGAGAGACCCAGTACTTC.

This clone was observed at least ten times. This chain connects TRBV5-6 to TRBJ2-1; the D gene is possibly TRBD2 (5 bases). Germline V gene data show CDR1 as SGHDT and CDR2 as YYEEEE. With 4 bases removed from V and 6 bases from J, the gap between germline ends came to 11 bases. The CDR3 has 13 amino acids. CDR3 residues: CASSVDYFNEQFF. Written as DNA, the CDR3 is TGTGCCAGCAGCGTAGACTACTTCAATGAGCAGTTCTTC.

This clone is medium-sized in the sample. The rearrangement uses TRBV28 and TRBJ2-3; 8 bases match TRBD1. The CDR3 contains 17 residues. Germline V gene lookup returns CDR1 MDHEN and CDR2 SYDVKM. J gave up 6 bases and V 2 bases, and 13 bases lay outside the gene matches. CDR3 in amino acids: CASSLRQGASIFDTQYF. CDR3 DNA sequence: TGTGCCAGCAGTTTACGTCAGGGGGCGTCGATATTCGATACGCAGTATTTT.

This clone came up many times. The V and J genes are TRBV11-2 and TRBJ2-3, with D possibly called TRBD1 or TRBD2 (5 bases each). The germline gives CDR1 SGHAT, CDR2 FQNNGV. Trimming removed 1 base from V and 6 bases from J, with 14 bases in between. CDR3 length: 15 amino acids. The DNA for the CDR3 is TGTGCCAGCAGCTTAGTGGTGGCCGGGACCGATACGCAGTATTTT. This gives the protein CASSLVVAGTDTQYF.

This clone was picked up many times. The chain is built from TRBV7-2 and TRBJ1-5, with 7 bases that match TRBD1. Unmatched junction bases numbered 6, after V lost 6 bases and J lost 1 base. The germline V gene encodes CDR1 SGHTA and CDR2 FQGNSA. The CDR3 loop spans 15 amino acids. The CDR3 region is CASSLQGESNQPQHF. CDR3 nucleotide sequence: TGTGCCAGCAGTCTCCAGGGGGAGAGCAATCAGCCCCAGCATTTT.

This clone was found many times. The chain uses TRBV19 and TRBJ2-5; D could derive from TRBD1 or TRBD2 (5 bases each). The germline V gene encodes CDR1 LNHDA and CDR2 SQIVND (reference sequence). This CDR3 has 15 residues. V lost 7 bases, J lost 2 bases, and 17 bases lay in between. The CDR3 reads CASNPAEEGQETQYF. In nucleotides, the CDR3 is TGTGCCAGTAACCCAGCGGAAGAGGGGCAAGAGACCCAGTACTTC.

This clone was seen at least ten times. V and J are TRBV9 and TRBJ2-1; 8 nucleotides line up with TRBD2. Trimming took 1 base from V and 8 from J; bases not matched to a gene: 17. Germline lookup yields CDR1 SGDLS and CDR2 YYNGEE. The CDR3 loop spans 18 amino acids. For the CDR3, the DNA is TGTGCCAGCAGCGTAAAGGAAGGACTCGGGGGGGCCTCGGATGAGCAGTTCTTC. This gives the protein CASSVKEGLGGASDEQFF.

Notes on this clone: Compared with germline, one end of the junction differs, possibly owing to a read error. This chain uses TRBV30 with TRBJ2-1; D unresolved. The CDR3 sequence is 14 residues long. The germline gives CDR1 GTSNPN, CDR2 SVGIG (reference sequence). The CDR3 loop is CAWTTAFPYNEHFF. In nucleotides, the CDR3 is TGTGCCTGGACCACAGCGTTTCCCTACAATGAGCATTTCTTC.

This clone was found a few times. This may arise from a read error, as a much more abundant clone is one base away. The sample has other DNA sequences that encode this CDR3 too. The chain is built from TRBV18 and TRBJ2-5; no reliable D call. Germline V CDR1 and CDR2: KGHSH, LQKENI. The CDR3 is 11 amino acids. Trimming removed 1 base at V and 3 bases at J, with 0 bases between. Here the CDR3 DNA reads TGTGCCAGCTCACCACAAGAGACCCAGTACTTC. Translation gives CASSPQETQYF.

This clone was detected many times. J is TRBJ2-1 and V is TRBV7-2; the D is unclear. Per germline, CDR1 SGHTA and CDR2 FQGNSA. The CDR3 extends over 16 amino acids. Trimming took 1 base from V and 0 from J, leaving 10 bases between them. The CDR3 DNA reads TGTGCCAGCAGCTTAGTTATCGGTAGCTCCTACAATGAGCAGTTCTTC. Its protein is CASSLVIGSSYNEQFF.

As for this clone: A much more abundant neighbour one base away suggests this may be a read error. V is TRBV5-4 and J is TRBJ2-5; TRBD2 matches at 10 bases. The CDR3 spans 14 residues. Germline lookup yields CDR1 SGHNT and CDR2 YYREEE (reference sequence). The CDR3 region is CASSLASGSETKYF. DNA of the CDR3: TGTGCCAGCAGCTTGGCTAGCGGGAGTGAGACCAAGTACTTC.

In its sample, this clone was seen many times. The chain is built from TRBV28 and TRBJ1-1; no firm D call. The V gene lost 5 bases and the J gene lost 1 base, with 8 bases spanning the gap. There are 13 residues in the CDR3. Per germline, CDR1 MDHEN and CDR2 SYDVKM. The CDR3 DNA reads TGTGCCAGCAGTCCTACAGAGAACACTGAAGCTTTCTTT. Its translation is CASSPTENTEAFF. Supplemented by reference TRBV28 and TRBJ1-1, the full variable domain reads DVKVTQSSRYLVKRTGEKVFLECVQDMDHENMFWYRQDPGLGLRLIYFSYDVKMKEKGDIPEGYSVSREKKERFSLILESASTNQTSMYLCASSPTENTEAFFGQGTRLTVV.

The rearrangement links TRBV7-2 to TRBJ1-5; possible D gene TRBD1, 6 bases. V dropped 2 bases and J dropped 14 bases, with 16 bases sitting between them. Per the germline V gene, CDR1 is SGHTA and CDR2 is FQGNSA. This CDR3 comprises 13 residues. As DNA, the CDR3 is TGTGCCAGCAGCTTACAGCAAAGGGGGGCCAAGCATTTT. It encodes CASSLQQRGAKHF. The full variable domain, its missing parts supplied by reference TRBV7-2 and TRBJ1-5, is GAGVSQSPSNKVTEKGKDVELRCDPISGHTALYWYRQSLGQGLEFLIYFQGNSAPDKSGLPSDRFSAERTGGSVSTLTIQRTQQEDSAVYLCASSLQQRGAKHFGDGTRLSIL.

This clone was found many times. This chain uses TRBV10-3 with TRBJ1-6; 10 nucleotides line up with TRBD1. V trimming: 4 bases; J trimming: 1 base; junction bases outside the gene matches: 4. Germline lookup yields CDR1 ENHRY and CDR2 SYGVKD. This CDR3 is 17 amino acids long. CDR3 in amino acids: CAISADRGQSYNSPLHF. The CDR3 coding sequence is TGTGCCATCAGTGCAGACAGGGGGCAGTCCTATAATTCACCCCTCCACTTT.

The sample holds a few counts of this clone. This chain uses TRBV28 with TRBJ2-1, with 13 bases aligning to TRBD2. Germline V gene lookup returns CDR1 MDHEN and CDR2 SYDVKM. V shed 6 bases and J 7 bases; nucleotides not matched to a gene: 3. The CDR3 runs to 14 residues. CDR3 sequence reads: CASRGTSGINEQFF. As DNA, the CDR3 is TGTGCCAGCAGGGGGACTAGCGGGATTAATGAGCAGTTCTTC. Full variable domain (remainder filled in from reference TRBV28 and TRBJ2-1): DVKVTQSSRYLVKRTGEKVFLECVQDMDHENMFWYRQDPGLGLRLIYFSYDVKMKEKGDIPEGYSVSREKKERFSLILESASTNQTSMYLCASRGTSGINEQFFGPGTRLTVL.

The genes are TRBV28 and TRBJ1-1; D unclear. This CDR3 has 13 residues. CDR1 and CDR2 from the germline V gene are MDHEN and SYDVKM. The V end lost 7 bases, the J end lost 5 bases, and 14 bases lay between the germline ends. CDR3 bases: TGTGCCAGCATGAGAGTAGGCTTGACTGAAGCTTTCTTT. It codes for CASMRVGLTEAFF.

Many counts were recorded for this clone. This sequence may be a read error, since a much larger clone differs from it by one base. Other DNA sequences in the sample encode the same CDR3. V is TRBV7-7 and J is TRBJ1-1; D perhaps matches TRBD1 (6 bases). This CDR3 spans 13 amino acids. The ends were cut back, 5 bases at V and 6 bases at J, with 13 bases in the middle. Germline values: CDR1 SSHAT, CDR2 FNYEAQ (reference sequence). CDR3 sequence (DNA): TGTGCCAGCAGCCAGAGGGGGGAGCCTGAAGCTTTCTTT. Protein: CASSQRGEPEAFF. The full variable domain, rest sourced from reference TRBV7-7 and TRBJ1-1, is GAGVSQSPRYKVTKRGQDVTLRCDPISSHATLYWYQQALGQGPEFLTYFNYEAQPDKSGLPSDRFSAERPEGSISTLTIQRTEQRDSAMYRCASSQRGEPEAFFGQGTRLTVV.

This clone is classed as medium-sized. This sequence joins TRBV28 and TRBJ2-7; 8 nucleotides match TRBD2. Germline V CDR1 and CDR2: MDHEN, SYDVKM. The CDR3 is 14 amino acids. V gave up 6 bases and J gave up 4 bases; unmatched junction bases: 8. The chain's CDR3 is CASRPPGLGYEQYF. The CDR3, as DNA: TGTGCCAGCAGGCCTCCGGGACTAGGGTACGAGCAGTACTTC.

At least ten counts were recorded for this clone. The chain links TRBV3-1 to TRBJ1-1, with a tentative D call TRBD1 (6 bases). The CDR3 is 16 amino acids. V lost 7 bases to trimming and J lost 3 bases, with 21 bases between them. CDR1 and CDR2 (germline): LGHDT, YNNKEL (reference sequence). The CDR3, as DNA: TGTGCCAGCATCCCTAATAACGGGGGCGGGGACACTGAAGCTTTCTTT. Protein sequence: CASIPNNGGGDTEAFF.

This clone was detected ten times or more. The same CDR3 is also encoded by other DNA sequences in this sample. The V call is TRBV5-5, the J call TRBJ2-3; D is ambiguous. V shed 0 bases and J shed 4 bases, with 9 bases lying between them. The length of the CDR3 is 14 residues. The germline V gene encodes CDR1 SGHKS and CDR2 YYEKEE (reference sequence). This CDR3 reads CASSLGGLADTQYF. The CDR3 DNA reads TGTGCCAGCAGCTTGGGGGGTCTCGCAGATACGCAGTATTTT. The full variable domain, with the rest looked up from reference TRBV5-5 and TRBJ2-3, is DAGVTQSPTHLIKTRGQQVTLRCSPISGHKSVSWYQQVLGQGPQFIFQYYEKEERGRGNFPDRFSARQFPNYSSELNVNALLLGDSALYLCASSLGGLADTQYFGPGTRLTVL.

This clone was detected ten times or more. This chain uses TRBV5-1 with TRBJ2-7, with D possibly being TRBD2 (5 bases). Germline lookup yields CDR1 SGHRS and CDR2 YFSETQ. V was pared by 6 bases and J by 3 bases, with 13 bases between. CDR3 length equals 13 residues. The CDR3: CASTSGGLYEQYF. The CDR3 nucleotides are TGCGCCAGCACTTCGGGCGGGCTCTACGAGCAGTACTTC.

Note on this clone: A read error may explain this, as a much larger clone is one base away. The chain joins TRBV9 to TRBJ2-5, with a tentative D call TRBD2 (5 bases). Trimming removed 4 bases from V and 3 bases from J, with 16 bases in between. The CDR3 has 15 residues. Germline lookup yields CDR1 SGDLS and CDR2 YYNGEE. CDR3 sequence (DNA): TGTGCCAGCAGCACTTATAGCGTGGGCGAAGAGACCCAGTACTTC. Encoded protein: CASSTYSVGEETQYF.

This clone was counted at least ten times. The chain carries TRBV28 and TRBJ2-3, with D possibly called TRBD1 or TRBD2 (5 bases each). Trimming took off 3 bases at V and 0 bases at J, with 16 bases between the two ends. Per the germline V gene, CDR1 is MDHEN and CDR2 is SYDVKM. The CDR3 has 17 residues. The CDR3 nucleotides read TGTGCCAGCAGTTTGCCCCTCACCGGGACGAGCACAGATACGCAGTATTTT. It encodes CASSLPLTGTSTDTQYF.

This clone has at least ten counts. The rearrangement uses TRBV5-1 and TRBJ1-5, with D perhaps matching TRBD1 (5 bases). From germline, CDR1 is SGHRS and CDR2 YFSETQ. The CDR3 is made up of 16 amino acids. The ends were cut back, 4 bases at V and 5 bases at J, with 19 bases in the middle. CDR3 in DNA: TGCGCCAGCAGCCCCCAGGGAGCAGGAACGGATCAGCCCCAGCATTTT. Translated, it gives CASSPQGAGTDQPQHF. Based on the CDR3 plus reference TRBV5-1 and TRBJ1-5, the full variable domain is KAGVTQTPRYLIKTRGQQVTLSCSPISGHRSVSWYQQTPGQGLQFLFEYFSETQRNKGNFPGRFSGRQFSNSRSEMNVSTLELGDSALYLCASSPQGAGTDQPQHFGDGTRLSIL.

The sample holds many counts of this clone. V gene TRBV11-2 combines with J gene TRBJ1-2, with 9 bases identical to TRBD1. The V gene end was trimmed by 1 base and the J gene end by 8 bases; junction bases not matched to a gene: 2. Germline CDR1 is SGHAT and CDR2 is FQNNGV. The length of the CDR3 is 13 residues. CDR3 amino acids: CASSLGTGDGYTF. The CDR3 DNA reads TGTGCCAGCAGCTTAGGGACAGGGGACGGCTACACCTTC. Together with reference TRBV11-2 and TRBJ1-2, the CDR3 gives the full variable domain: EAGVAQSPRYKIIEKRQSVAFWCNPISGHATLYWYQQILGQGPKLLIQFQNNGVVDDSQLPKDRFSAERLKGVDSTLKIQPAKLEDSAVYLCASSLGTGDGYTFGSGTRLTVV.